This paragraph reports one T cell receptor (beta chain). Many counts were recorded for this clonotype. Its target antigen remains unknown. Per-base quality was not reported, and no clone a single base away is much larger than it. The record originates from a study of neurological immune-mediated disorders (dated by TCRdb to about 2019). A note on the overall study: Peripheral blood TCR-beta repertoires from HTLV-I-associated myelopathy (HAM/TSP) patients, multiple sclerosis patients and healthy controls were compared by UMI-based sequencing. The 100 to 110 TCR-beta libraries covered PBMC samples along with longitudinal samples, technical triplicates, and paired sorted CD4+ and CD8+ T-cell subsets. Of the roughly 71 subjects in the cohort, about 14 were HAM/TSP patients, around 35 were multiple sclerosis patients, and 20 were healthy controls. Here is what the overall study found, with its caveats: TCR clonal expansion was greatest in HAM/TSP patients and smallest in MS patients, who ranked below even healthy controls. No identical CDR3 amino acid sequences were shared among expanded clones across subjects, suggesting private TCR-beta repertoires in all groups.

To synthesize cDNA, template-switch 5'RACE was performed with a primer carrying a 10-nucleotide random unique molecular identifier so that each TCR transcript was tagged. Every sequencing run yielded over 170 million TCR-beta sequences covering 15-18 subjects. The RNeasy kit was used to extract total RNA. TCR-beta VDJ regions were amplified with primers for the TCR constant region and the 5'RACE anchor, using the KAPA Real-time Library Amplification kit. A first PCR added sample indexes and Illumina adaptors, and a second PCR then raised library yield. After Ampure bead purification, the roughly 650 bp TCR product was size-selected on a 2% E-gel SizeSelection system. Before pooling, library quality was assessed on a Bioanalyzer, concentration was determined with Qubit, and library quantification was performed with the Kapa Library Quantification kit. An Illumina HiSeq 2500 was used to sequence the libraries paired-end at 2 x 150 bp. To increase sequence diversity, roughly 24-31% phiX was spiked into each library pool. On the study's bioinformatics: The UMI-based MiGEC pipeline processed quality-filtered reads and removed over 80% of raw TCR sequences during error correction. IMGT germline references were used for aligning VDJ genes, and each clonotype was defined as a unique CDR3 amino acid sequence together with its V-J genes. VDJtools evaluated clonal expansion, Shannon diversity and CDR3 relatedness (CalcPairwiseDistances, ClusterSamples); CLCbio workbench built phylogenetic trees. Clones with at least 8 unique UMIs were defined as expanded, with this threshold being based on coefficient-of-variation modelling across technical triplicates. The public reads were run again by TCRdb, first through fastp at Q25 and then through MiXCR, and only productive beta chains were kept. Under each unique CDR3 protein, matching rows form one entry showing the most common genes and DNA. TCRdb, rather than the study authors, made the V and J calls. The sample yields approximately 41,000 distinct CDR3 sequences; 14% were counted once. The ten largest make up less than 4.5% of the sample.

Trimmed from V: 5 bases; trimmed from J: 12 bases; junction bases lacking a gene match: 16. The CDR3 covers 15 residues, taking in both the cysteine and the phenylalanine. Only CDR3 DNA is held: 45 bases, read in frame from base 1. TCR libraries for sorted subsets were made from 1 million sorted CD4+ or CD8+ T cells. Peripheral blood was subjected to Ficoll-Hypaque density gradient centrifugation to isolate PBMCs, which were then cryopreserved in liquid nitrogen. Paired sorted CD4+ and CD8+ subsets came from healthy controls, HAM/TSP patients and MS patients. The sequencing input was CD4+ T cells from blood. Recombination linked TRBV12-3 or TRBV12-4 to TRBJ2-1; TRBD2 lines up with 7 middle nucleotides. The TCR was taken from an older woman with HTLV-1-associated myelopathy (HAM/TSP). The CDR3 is CASSPYETDTGGQFF. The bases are TGTGCCAGCAGTCCTTATGAGACAGACACGGGAGGGCAGTTCTTC.